This TCR beta chain derives from a study of T cell responses to AZD1222 COVID-19 vaccine. Assay used: immunoSEQ multiplex PCR; TCRdb lists only in-frame clones, some missing. In the table there are fewer than 90,000 clones, around 90% of which are singletons. Study-wide points: A reported finding is that nearly half of spike-specific TCRs target unmutated variant regions.

In regard to this clone: Its antigen is still unknown.

This clonotype originated in an adult in good health. Material: peripheral blood, obtained on day 0 of AZD1222 vaccination.

The CDR3 nucleotides are TGTGCCAGCAGCGTAACCGCGACAGGGAGGAACACCATATATTTT. Its protein product is CASSVTATGRNTIYF. This chain links TRBV9 with TRBJ1-3; TRBD1 matches 7 bases. This CDR3 region has 15 residues. CDR1 is SGDLS and CDR2 is YYNGEE in the germline V gene. Trimming removed 1 base from V and 7 bases from J; junction bases left unmatched: 8.